The 25 T cell receptor beta chains presented below share a single source sample, sequenced in a study of Ad26.COV2.S vaccination and SARS-CoV-2 variants. Repertoires were generated with immunoSEQ multiplex PCR, while TCRdb's copy carries only in-frame clones and drops some. There are fewer than 800,000 clones in the sample; more than 80% occur only once, and approximately 1.5% lies in the top ten. Treatment meaning: some 20 received Ad26.COV2.S at low or high dose, single or two shots; roughly five received placebo; per-sample allocation not given. Specimens were obtained on day 63 following the first vaccine or placebo injection. The sample in question was peripheral blood, obtained in a trial of Ad26.COV2.S vaccine versus placebo. These TCRs come from a person between 18 and 60 years old who received the Ad26.COV2.S COVID-19 vaccine or a placebo.

This clone appeared a few times. The chain uses TRBV7-2 and TRBJ2-1, with 9 positions matching TRBD2. From germline, CDR1 is SGHTA and CDR2 FQGNSA. Losses at the gene ends were 0 bases for V and 7 bases for J; bases not matched to a gene: 7. CDR3 length: 16 residues. The CDR3 bases are TGTGCCAGCAGCTTAGCGCTGACTAGCGGACATAATGAGCAGTTCTTC. This codes for CASSLALTSGHNEQFF.

V usage is TRBV11-2 and J usage is TRBJ2-7, with D possibly TRBD2 on 5 matching bases. Germline values: CDR1 SGHAT, CDR2 FQNNGV. The germline V and J ends were trimmed by 2 bases and 7 bases, with 18 bases remaining between them. This CDR3 region has 15 residues. CDR3 sequence reads: CASSLNWLATGEQYF. As DNA, the CDR3 is TGTGCCAGCAGCTTAAACTGGCTAGCCACGGGGGAGCAGTACTTC.

The rearrangement links TRBV6-5 to TRBJ2-7; the D call may be TRBD1 or TRBD2 (5 bases each). Germline loops: CDR1 MNHEY, CDR2 SVGAGI. The CDR3 spans 15 residues. The V end was cut by 6 bases, the J end by 3 bases, with 18 bases between. The CDR3 sequence is CASSLGQRGSYEQYF. The CDR3 DNA reads TGTGCCAGCAGCTTAGGACAAAGAGGGAGCTACGAGCAGTACTTC.

The chain links TRBV6-6 to TRBJ2-4; D is undetermined. Germline lookup yields CDR1 MNHNY and CDR2 SVGAGI (reference sequence). The CDR3 totals 16 residues. Trimming took off 7 bases at V and 5 bases at J, with 21 bases between the two ends. The CDR3 nucleotides are TGTGCCAGCACCACCCAGACCGTCTGGAGCGAAAACATTCAGTACTTC. Translation: CASTTQTVWSENIQYF.

To note about this clone: The same CDR3 is also encoded by other DNA sequences in this sample. This chain joins TRBV12-5 and TRBJ1-1; no reliable D call. This CDR3 is built from 13 residues. V was pared by 1 base and J by 1 base, with 4 bases between. Per the germline V gene, CDR1 is LGHNT and CDR2 is FRNRAP. Written as DNA, the CDR3 is TGTGCTAGTGGTTTGGAGGAGAACACTGAAGCTTTCTTT. As protein: CASGLEENTEAFF. The whole variable domain, filled in from reference TRBV12-5 and TRBJ1-1, reads DARVTQTPRHKVTEMGQEVTMRCQPILGHNTVFWYRQTMMQGLELLAYFRNRAPLDDSGMPKDRFSAEMPDATLATLKIQPSEPRDSAVYFCASGLEENTEAFFGQGTRLTVV.

The chain links TRBV24-1 to TRBJ2-3; 9 bases fit TRBD2. This CDR3 has 15 residues. Trimming removed 4 bases from V and 5 bases from J; junction bases left unmatched: 6. Germline values: CDR1 KGHDR, CDR2 SFDVKD. CDR3 DNA sequence: TGTGCCACCAGTGACAGCGGGGGGTTAGTAGATACGCAGTATTTT. Translation: CATSDSGGLVDTQYF.

The rearrangement joins TRBV4-3 to TRBJ1-5; TRBD1 is a possible D gene (5 bases). Germline loops: CDR1 LGHNA, CDR2 YSLEER. Trimming took off 0 bases at V and 6 bases at J, with 15 bases between the two ends. This CDR3 spans 16 amino acids. The CDR3 here is CASSQELAGSGQPQHF. The CDR3 nucleotides are TGCGCCAGCAGCCAAGAGCTAGCAGGGTCCGGTCAGCCCCAGCATTTT.

CDR3 sequence (DNA): TGTGCCAGCAGCCGTTACGAGAACACTGAAGCTTTCTTT. Its protein product is CASSRYENTEAFF. The chain combines TRBV12-3 or TRBV12-4 with TRBJ1-1; the D is unclear. The CDR3 has 13 amino acids. The V end was cut by 6 bases, the J end by 1 base, with 9 bases between.

The V gene is TRBV6-2 or TRBV6-3, the J gene TRBJ2-3; TRBD2 is a possible D gene (7 bases). Trimming removed 6 bases at V and 4 bases at J, with 20 bases between. Germline V gene sequence: CDR1 MNHEY, CDR2 SVGEGT. This CDR3 comprises 16 residues. The CDR3 region has the DNA TGTGCCAGCAGCCTACGGGCGGGGGCCCCGGCAGATACGCAGTATTTT. Its translation is CASSLRAGAPADTQYF.

The chain is built from TRBV27 and TRBJ2-2; D might be TRBD1 (6 bases). From germline, CDR1 is MNHEY and CDR2 SMNVEV (reference sequence). The ends were cut back, 7 bases at V and 1 base at J, with 10 bases in the middle. The CDR3 runs 14 residues. DNA of the CDR3: TGTGCCAGCAACCCGGACAGGAACACCGGGGAGCTGTTTTTT. As protein: CASNPDRNTGELFF.

The J gene is TRBJ1-2, the V gene TRBV24-1; no clear D. The V end lost 0 bases, the J end lost 1 base, and 5 bases lay between the germline ends. CDR3 length: 14 amino acids. Germline CDR1 reads KGHDR; CDR2 reads SFDVKD. The CDR3 here is CATSDLGVNYGYTF. For the CDR3, the DNA is TGTGCCACCAGTGATTTGGGGGTTAACTATGGCTACACCTTC.

The V gene is TRBV2, the J gene TRBJ2-5; D is perhaps TRBD1 (6 bases). Deletions cut 6 bases from V and 2 bases from J, with 10 bases between. Germline CDR1 and CDR2: SNHLY and FYNNEI. CDR3 size: 13 residues. The CDR3 protein is CASRRTEQETQYF. The CDR3 DNA reads as TGTGCCAGCAGAAGGACAGAACAAGAGACCCAGTACTTC.

The rearrangement joins TRBV7-6 to TRBJ2-3; D remains unclear. Germline lookup yields CDR1 SGHVS and CDR2 FNYEAQ. V dropped 3 bases and J dropped 0 bases, with 10 bases sitting between them. This CDR3 region has 15 residues. As DNA, the CDR3 is TGTGCCAGCAGCTTTGGAGCCCCCAGCACAGATACGCAGTATTTT. Translation: CASSFGAPSTDTQYF. The full variable domain, completed using reference TRBV7-6 and TRBJ2-3, is GAGVSQSPRYKVTKRGQDVALRCDPISGHVSLYWYRQALGQGPEFLTYFNYEAQQDKSGLPNDRFSAERPEGSISTLTIQRTEQRDSAMYRCASSFGAPSTDTQYFGPGTRLTVL.

The chain couples TRBV5-1 to TRBJ2-5, with 7 bases aligning to TRBD1. J gave up 0 bases and V 5 bases, and 7 bases lay outside the gene matches. Germline V gene data show CDR1 as SGHRS and CDR2 as YFSETQ. The CDR3 consists of 15 residues. The CDR3 loop is CASRKITGDQETQYF. The CDR3 DNA sequence: TGCGCCAGCAGAAAAATCACAGGGGACCAAGAGACCCAGTACTTC.

The chain has TRBV30 and TRBJ2-1; TRBD2 matches 8 bases. The CDR3 is made up of 13 amino acids. Trimming removed 7 bases from V and 8 bases from J; junction bases left unmatched: 10. Per germline, CDR1 GTSNPN and CDR2 SVGIG (reference sequence). The CDR3 bases are TGTGCCTTAGAGGCCAGCGGGAGCGATGAGCAGTTCTTC. It encodes CALEASGSDEQFF.

The chain links TRBV6-2 or TRBV6-3 to TRBJ2-2; 7 bases match TRBD2. Germline CDR1 MNHEY, CDR2 SVGEGT. The CDR3 loop spans 17 amino acids. Trimming at V came to 2 bases and at J to 5 bases, leaving 11 bases not matched to a gene. CDR3 region: CASSYGRGSAGTGELFF. CDR3 nucleotides: TGTGCCAGCAGTTACGGGCGGGGGTCGGCTGGAACCGGGGAGCTGTTTTTT.

This chain connects TRBV15 to TRBJ1-4; D is uncertain. Germline values: CDR1 LNHNV, CDR2 YYDKDF (reference sequence). Between the trimmed V and J ends, which lost 7 bases and 4 bases, there was a span of 10 bases. The CDR3 extends over 13 amino acids. The CDR3 nucleotides are TGTGCCACCACCCCCTCTGGTAATGAAAAACTGTTTTTT. Encoded protein: CATTPSGNEKLFF.

The V call is TRBV5-4, the J call TRBJ1-2; TRBD1 matches at 7 bases. This CDR3 region has 13 residues. Germline V gives CDR1 SGHNT, CDR2 YYREEE (reference sequence). J gave up 7 bases and V 4 bases, and 7 bases lay outside the gene matches. The CDR3 region has the DNA TGTGCCAGCAGCACGACAGGGTCGATTGGCTACACCTTC. Translation gives CASSTTGSIGYTF.

The chain recombines TRBV5-1 with TRBJ1-4; TRBD1 aligns across 8 bases. This CDR3 contains 15 residues. The germline gives CDR1 SGHRS, CDR2 YFSETQ. Unmatched junction bases numbered 6, after V lost 4 bases and J lost 4 bases. The CDR3: CASSETGALNEKLFF. The CDR3 DNA reads as TGCGCCAGCAGCGAGACAGGGGCCCTTAATGAAAAACTGTTTTTT.

This rearrangement joins TRBV6-1 to TRBJ2-3; the match to TRBD1 covers 8 bases. The CDR3 consists of 15 residues. Trimming at V came to 2 bases and at J to 5 bases, leaving 6 bases not matched to a gene. Germline V gives CDR1 MNHNS, CDR2 SASEGT. The CDR3 region has the DNA TGTGCCAGCAGTGAACAGGGGGCGGTCGGAGATACGCAGTATTTT. Translated: CASSEQGAVGDTQYF.

This clone was detected only a few times. The gene calls are TRBV10-2 and TRBJ2-1, with 10 bases that match TRBD2. This CDR3 is 15 amino acids long. After removal of 6 bases from V and 0 bases from J, the junction contained 2 bases not matched to a gene. Germline V gene sequence: CDR1 WSHSY, CDR2 SAAADI. CDR3 protein: CASRLAGSSYNEQFF. The CDR3 DNA reads TGCGCCAGCAGACTAGCGGGAAGCTCCTACAATGAGCAGTTCTTC.

The gene calls are TRBV27 and TRBJ2-5; unclear D gene. Germline CDR1 is MNHEY and CDR2 is SMNVEV (reference sequence). The CDR3 is 14 residues long. Trimming shortened V by 3 bases and J by 4 bases, and 12 bases separated the two germline ends. CDR3 sequence: CASSFSRTPETQYF. CDR3 nucleotide sequence: TGTGCCAGCAGTTTTTCCAGGACGCCAGAGACCCAGTACTTC.

The chain uses TRBV19 and TRBJ1-2; TRBD1 agrees at 9 bases. Germline loops: CDR1 LNHDA, CDR2 SQIVND (reference sequence). The CDR3 consists of 13 residues. After removal of 4 bases from V and 6 bases from J, the junction contained 3 bases not matched to a gene. CDR3 amino acids: CASSTGTGNGYTF. The CDR3 DNA is TGTGCCAGTAGTACCGGGACAGGGAATGGCTACACCTTC.

The rearrangement joins TRBV24-1 to TRBJ2-1; 9 nucleotides line up with TRBD2. After removal of 0 bases from V and 7 bases from J, the junction contained 6 bases not matched to a gene. The germline CDR1 and CDR2 sequences are KGHDR and SFDVKD. This CDR3 is 16 amino acids long. This chain's CDR3 is CATSDLGAGGANEQFF. CDR3 nucleotides: TGTGCCACCAGTGATTTGGGAGCGGGAGGTGCGAATGAGCAGTTCTTC.

This sequence joins TRBV6-2 or TRBV6-3 and TRBJ2-1; D gene uncertain. The V end lost 7 bases, the J end lost 5 bases, and 12 bases lay between the germline ends. Germline loops: CDR1 MNHEY, CDR2 SVGEGT. The CDR3 has 13 amino acids. The CDR3 region is CASTPDGNNEQFF. Here the CDR3 DNA reads TGTGCCAGCACCCCGGACGGAAACAATGAGCAGTTCTTC.